This TCR beta chain emerged from a study of beta chain features in type 1 diabetes (dated by TCRdb to the late 2010s). For the study in its entirety: No differences in mean age, gender distribution, total cell number or subset yield were found between patients and healthy donors. A total of about 100,000,000 sorted cells were examined across all samples, and RNA yield correlated strongly with the number of cells per subset. In the study, recently diagnosed type 1 diabetes patients and matched healthy donors were compared on the TCRB repertoires of their sorted circulating CD4+ T cell subsets. Regulatory and stem cell-like memory subsets were obtained from only 8 patients and about 8 healthy donors, while naive and central memory subsets were obtained from all 30 or so donors.

Per the germline V gene, SGDLS is the CDR1 and YYNGEE is the CDR2. Here V drops 4 bases and J drops 4 bases, and the junction holds 10 bases not matched to any gene. CDR3 length: 15 amino acids, cysteine to phenylalanine. Only CDR3 DNA remains: 45 bases, in frame from the first base. Each donor gave one peripheral blood draw, approximately 100 mL on average, collected into heparinised tubes. Naive, central memory, regulatory and stem cell-like memory CD4+ T cells were sorted on a BD FACSAria II using a panel including CD45RO, CCR7, CD25, CD127, CD95 and CD27. Purity was above 95% for every sorted population. PBMCs were isolated right away by Lymphoprep density gradient centrifugation and were stained directly, without culture. To minimize batch effects, samples were stained and sorted in pairs, one healthy donor with one patient per experiment. The full study reports these points: In all four CD4+ subsets, TCRB CDR3 length was moderately but significantly shorter in type 1 diabetes patients. Because cDNA was sequenced instead of genomic DNA, activated cells with high expression could be over-represented, although the groups did not differ in activation or CD3 levels. PCR may preferentially amplify shorter templates, but because patient and control samples were amplified and corrected together, any resulting skew would affect both groups equally. Naive, central memory and regulatory TCRB repertoires appeared more similar among patients than among healthy donors. Only small numbers of individuals were included in the HLA sub-analyses, which left unresolved whether HLA type had any influence on TCRB rearrangement. Patients with type 1 diabetes made fewer insertions and deleted more nucleotides at VDJ recombination sites, implying thymic rearrangement abnormalities.

All of the isolated RNA was reverse transcribed with the High Capacity cDNA Reverse Transcription Kit, so expressed TCRB transcripts were sequenced. Deep immunoSEQ sequencing was performed on naive, central memory and regulatory T cell samples, with an average of around 3.5 million total reads per sample. Sorted cells were lysed in RLT buffer, and RNA was extracted using DNase-treated RNeasy Micro or Mini kits according to cell number. To prevent cross-contamination, each cell subset was processed individually, whereas patient and healthy donor samples were processed jointly. Using the immunoSEQ multiplex PCR, TCRB sequences were amplified from cDNA into 87-bp fragments spanning the CDR3 region. Sequencing of the amplicons was performed on the Illumina HiSeq platform. Per the source publication's procedure: Synthetic template baselines were used to correct PCR bias computationally, reads within Hamming distance 2 were collapsed, and singletons that could not be merged were discarded. Reads were aligned to IMGT to assign V, D and J genes, CDR3 length, and insertions or deletions at six rearrangement sites. Within each subset, clonotype counts were normalized to the number of sorted cells before true diversity and Gini coefficients were calculated with the tcR R package. Repertoire sharing was quantified using the overlap coefficient calculated on TCRB nucleotide sequences. Out-of-frame TCRB sequences from naive cells were analyzed as a proxy for the pre-selection repertoire. The immuneACCESS repertoire file appears here via TCRdb, limited to in-frame rearrangements. These files lack a portion of the clones; in checked studies, under half of the deficit traces to unresolved V genes, and the cause of the others is not known. Clonal size and the V and J genes are those of that table, whereas D and trimming came from the DNA. The sample contains 810,000 or so clones, roughly a sixth of them found a single time. Of the sample, about 0.02% is held by the ten largest clones.

As for this clone: Its recognized antigen is unknown. Base qualities were left out, and no much larger clone turns up one base away.

The sequenced sample consisted of naive CD4+ T cells from blood. What this sample's cell subset or site label stands for: true naive CD4+ T cells. This TCR came from a woman in her late teens or twenties in good health. The chain couples TRBV9 to TRBJ2-7; 8 junctional bases match TRBD2. The DNA is TGTGCCAGCAGCCGCGGGTGGCGGGGGGATTACGAGCAGTACTTC. This translates into CASSRGWRGDYEQYF.